The 23 T cell receptor beta chains below all came from one sample that was sequenced in a study of Tregs in tolerant kidney transplant recipients. Assay used: immunoSEQ multiplex PCR; TCRdb lists only in-frame clones, some missing. The repertoire includes around 52,000 clones, about 83% of them detected once, and roughly 5% sits in the top ten. Sequencing was done on a sample of CD4+ T cells from blood. The source of these receptors is a human donor in good health.

This chain uses TRBV6-1 with TRBJ1-2; D gene uncertain. CDR1 is MNHNS, CDR2 SASEGT, per germline. The CDR3 is made up of 14 amino acids. V was clipped by 10 bases and J by 4 bases, with 19 bases between them. The CDR3 spells CATGFPVRGYGYTF. The CDR3 DNA reads as TGTGCCACCGGATTTCCAGTGCGTGGCTATGGCTACACCTTC.

The chain combines TRBV10-3 with TRBJ2-2; D remains unclear. This CDR3 contains 15 residues. Germline CDR1 ENHRY, CDR2 SYGVKD. V was shortened by 5 bases and J by 4 bases, with 14 bases between the two germline ends. The chain's CDR3 is CAISTDQVGTGELFF. The CDR3 DNA follows: TGTGCCATCAGTACAGATCAAGTAGGCACCGGGGAGCTGTTTTTT.

V is TRBV7-2 and J is TRBJ1-3, with D possibly TRBD1 on 5 matching bases. Germline V gene lookup returns CDR1 SGHTA and CDR2 FQGNSA. V shed 3 bases and J shed 1 base, with 16 bases lying between them. The CDR3 contains 17 residues. The CDR3 loop is CASSLGPPGGSGNTIYF. CDR3 DNA sequence: TGTGCCAGCAGCTTGGGTCCACCGGGGGGGTCTGGAAACACCATATATTTT.

By proportion, this clone is medium-sized. The chain employs TRBV14 and TRBJ2-3; D is ambiguous. Germline values: CDR1 SGHDN, CDR2 FVKESK. V lost 5 bases and J 1 base, leaving 4 bases between the germline ends. The CDR3 contains 12 residues. The CDR3 sequence is CASSAGTDTQYF. In DNA form, the CDR3 reads TGTGCCAGCAGCGCAGGCACAGATACGCAGTATTTT.

V is TRBV29-1 and J is TRBJ1-1; D uncertain. CDR1 and CDR2 from the germline V gene are SQVTM and ANQGSEA. This CDR3 spans 13 amino acids. V was cut by 7 bases and J by 2 bases, with 14 bases left in between. In DNA, the CDR3 is TGCAGCGGGTCGACTACCTTCAACACTGAAGCTTTCTTT. Protein: CSGSTTFNTEAFF. Looking up the rest from reference TRBV29-1 and TRBJ1-1 gives the full variable domain: SAVISQKPSRDICQRGTSLTIQCQVDSQVTMMFWYRQQPGQSLTLIATANQGSEATYESGFVIDKFPISRPNLTFSTLTVSNMSPEDSSIYLCSGSTTFNTEAFFGQGTRLTVV.

The chain is built from TRBV23-1 and TRBJ2-7; D possibly corresponds to TRBD1 (5 bases). TRBV23-1 qualifies as an ORF whose function is uncertain. V shed 8 bases and J shed 2 bases, with 16 bases lying between them. This CDR3 comprises 14 residues. Here the CDR3 DNA reads TGCGCCAGCGTCTTGCAGGGATCAACCTACGAGCAGTACTTC. This translates into CASVLQGSTYEQYF.

The chain recombines TRBV4-3 with TRBJ1-4; possible D gene TRBD1, 6 bases. Germline CDR1 LGHNA, CDR2 YSLEER. This CDR3 has 16 residues. Trimming shortened V by 4 bases and J by 8 bases, and 20 bases separated the two germline ends. CDR3 coding DNA: TGCGCCAGCAGCCGTCGGGAGCTTACAGGGCGCGAAAAACTGTTTTTT. This sequence encodes CASSRRELTGREKLFF.

This clone was counted a few times. The rearrangement joins TRBV6-4 to TRBJ2-2; 9 bases agree with TRBD1. CDR3 size: 15 residues. The germline CDR1 and CDR2 sequences are MRHNA and SNTAGT. The V and J ends lost 4 bases and 6 bases, in that order; junction bases with no gene match: 6. DNA for the CDR3: TGTGCCAGCAGTGCCGGGACAGGGAATCCCGGGGAGCTGTTTTTT. Translating it yields CASSAGTGNPGELFF.

The V gene is TRBV6-5, the J gene TRBJ1-4; 7 nucleotides agree with TRBD1. The CDR3 is made up of 14 amino acids. Germline V gene data show CDR1 as MNHEY and CDR2 as SVGAGI. The junction had 6 bases not matched to a gene; V was cut back by 6 bases and J by 5 bases. The CDR3 protein is CASSNDRENEKLFF. The DNA for the CDR3 is TGTGCCAGCAGCAATGACAGGGAAAATGAAAAACTGTTTTTT.

This clone was seen only once. V is TRBV7-2 and J is TRBJ1-2; maybe TRBD1 (5 bases). The CDR3 runs to 14 residues. Germline V gene data show CDR1 as SGHTA and CDR2 as FQGNSA. V was pared by 5 bases and J by 8 bases, with 18 bases between. The DNA for the CDR3 is TGTGCCAGCAGCATAGTCGGGACCCCTGGAGGCTACACCTTC. Translation gives CASSIVGTPGGYTF. The whole variable domain, filled in from reference TRBV7-2 and TRBJ1-2, reads GAGVSQSPSNKVTEKGKDVELRCDPISGHTALYWYRQSLGQGLEFLIYFQGNSAPDKSGLPSDRFSAERTGGSVSTLTIQRTQQEDSAVYLCASSIVGTPGGYTFGSGTRLTVV.

V gene TRBV6-5 combines with J gene TRBJ1-5; possible D gene TRBD1, 6 bases. The V gene lost 4 bases and the J gene lost 7 bases, with 20 bases spanning the gap. Germline V gene sequence: CDR1 MNHEY, CDR2 SVGAGI. The CDR3 covers 16 residues. The DNA of the CDR3 is TGTGCCAGCAGTTCCGTCACAGGGCGGGGGATCCAGCCCCAGCATTTT. Protein: CASSSVTGRGIQPQHF.

CDR3 amino acids: CASSLQVVMDTQYF. The CDR3 nucleotides read TGTGCCAGCAGCTTACAGGTGGTTATGGATACGCAGTATTTT. This chain connects TRBV7-3 to TRBJ2-3; D is uncertain. This CDR3 is 14 amino acids long. Germline V gene data show CDR1 as SGHTA and CDR2 as FQGTGA. V lost 2 bases, J lost 6 bases, and 12 bases lay in between.

The chain employs TRBV5-1 and TRBJ2-4; D unclear. The CDR3 loop spans 18 amino acids. Germline lookup yields CDR1 SGHRS and CDR2 YFSETQ. V was trimmed by 0 bases and J by 0 bases, leaving 16 bases between them. CDR3 in DNA: TGCGCCAGCAGCTTGGTGGTTAGTGTGGCTCTAGCCAAAAACATTCAGTACTTC. Its translation: CASSLVVSVALAKNIQYF.

The rearrangement links TRBV4-3 to TRBJ1-2; D unresolved. Germline-derived CDR1 and CDR2 are LGHNA and YSLEER. This CDR3 spans 14 amino acids. Deletions cut 0 bases from V and 4 bases from J, with 9 bases between. Here the CDR3 reads CASSQDFNSYGYTF. CDR3 DNA sequence: TGCGCCAGCAGCCAAGATTTTAACTCCTATGGCTACACCTTC.

This chain uses TRBV18 with TRBJ2-5; no clear D gene. This CDR3 is 14 amino acids long. The ends were cut back, 0 bases at V and 2 bases at J, with 7 bases in the middle. Germline CDR1 KGHSH, CDR2 LQKENI. The CDR3 DNA follows: TGTGCCAGCTCACCACCCTCCGATCAAGAGACCCAGTACTTC. Translated: CASSPPSDQETQYF.

The gene calls are TRBV28 and TRBJ2-7; TRBD1 might be the D (6 bases). The CDR3 runs to 14 residues. With 5 bases removed from V and 2 bases from J, the gap between germline ends came to 13 bases. The germline V gene has CDR1 MDHEN and CDR2 SYDVKM. This CDR3 reads CASSGTIETYEQYF. CDR3 sequence (DNA): TGTGCCAGCAGTGGGACAATAGAGACCTACGAGCAGTACTTC.

This clone was detected only once. The V gene is TRBV10-3, the J gene TRBJ2-2; D possibly uses TRBD1 or TRBD2 (6 bases each). The ends were cut back, 10 bases at V and 1 base at J, with 10 bases in the middle. The length of the CDR3 is 13 residues. Germline V CDR1 and CDR2: ENHRY, SYGVKD. CDR3 amino acids: CATGGLNTGELFF. The CDR3, as DNA: TGTGCCACCGGGGGCCTGAACACCGGGGAGCTGTTTTTT.

The chain recombines TRBV21-1 with TRBJ2-7; the table's TRBD2 call for D was not verified on the DNA. TRBV21-1 is classified as a pseudogene. The CDR3 contains 14 residues. CDR3: CASSKGERIYEQYF. CDR3 bases: TGTGCCAGCAGCAAAGGGGAGCGGATATACGAGCAGTACTTC.

The chain recombines TRBV30 with TRBJ1-5; D unresolved. There are 14 residues in the CDR3. V was pared by 1 base and J by 5 bases, with 12 bases between. The germline V gene encodes CDR1 GTSNPN and CDR2 SVGIG (reference sequence). In DNA, the CDR3 is TGTGCCTGGAGTGAGAAGAGGCCCTATCAGCCCCAGCATTTT. The encoded protein is CAWSEKRPYQPQHF.

This chain uses TRBV6-5 with TRBJ2-7, with a possible D match to TRBD2 (6 bases). Trimming left V 7 bases short and J 6 bases short, with 19 bases between. The germline gives CDR1 MNHEY, CDR2 SVGAGI. CDR3 length: 14 residues. This CDR3 is CASTKGTPGSEQYF. CDR3 DNA sequence: TGTGCCAGCACCAAAGGGACTCCAGGGAGCGAGCAGTACTTC.

This clone was seen only once. The chain employs TRBV6-5 and TRBJ2-1; 9 nucleotides match TRBD1. This CDR3 spans 13 amino acids. The V gene's germline CDR1 is MNHEY and CDR2 SVGAGI. Trimming removed 6 bases from V and 10 bases from J; junction bases left unmatched: 7. CDR3 nucleotide sequence: TGTGCCAGCAGCCGGGACAGGGACCGGGAGCAGTTCTTC. It codes for CASSRDRDREQFF.

The chain links TRBV27 to TRBJ2-5; the match to TRBD1 covers 9 bases. The CDR3 has 13 amino acids. Per germline, CDR1 MNHEY and CDR2 SMNVEV (reference sequence). The junction had 6 bases not matched to a gene; V was cut back by 6 bases and J by 7 bases. The CDR3 here is CASSETGGGTQYF. DNA for the CDR3: TGTGCCAGCAGCGAGACAGGGGGGGGGACCCAGTACTTC.

This chain connects TRBV5-4 to TRBJ2-2; 9 bases match TRBD2. The CDR3 runs to 18 residues. The junction had 10 bases not matched to a gene; V was cut back by 0 bases and J by 4 bases. Looked up from germline, CDR1 is SGHNT and CDR2 is YYREEE (reference sequence). Here the CDR3 reads CASSLAGGGRAATGELFF. As DNA, the CDR3 is TGTGCCAGCAGCTTGGCCGGTGGCGGGAGGGCCGCCACCGGGGAGCTGTTTTTT.